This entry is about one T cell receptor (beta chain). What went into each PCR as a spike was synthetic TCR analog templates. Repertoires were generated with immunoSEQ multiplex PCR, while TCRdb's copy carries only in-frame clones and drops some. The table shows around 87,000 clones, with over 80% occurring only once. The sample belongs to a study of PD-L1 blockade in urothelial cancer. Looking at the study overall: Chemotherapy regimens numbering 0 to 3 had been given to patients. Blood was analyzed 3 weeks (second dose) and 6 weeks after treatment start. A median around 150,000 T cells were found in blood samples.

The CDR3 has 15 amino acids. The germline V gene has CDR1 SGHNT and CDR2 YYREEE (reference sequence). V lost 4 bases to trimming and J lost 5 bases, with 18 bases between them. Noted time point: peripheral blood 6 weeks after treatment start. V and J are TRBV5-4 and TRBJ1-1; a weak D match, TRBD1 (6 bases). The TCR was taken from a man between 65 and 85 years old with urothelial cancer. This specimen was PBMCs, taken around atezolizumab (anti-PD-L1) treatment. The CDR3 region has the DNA TGTGCCAGCAGCCCATGGACAGCCGGGGAAACTGAAGCTTTCTTT. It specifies CASSPWTAGETEAFF. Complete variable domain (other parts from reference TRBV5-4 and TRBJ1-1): ETGVTQSPTHLIKTRGQQVTLRCSSQSGHNTVSWYQQALGQGPQFIFQYYREEENGRGNFPPRFSGLQFPNYSSELNVNALELDDSALYLCASSPWTAGETEAFFGQGTRLTVV.